This T cell receptor beta chain was profiled in a study of glioma-infiltrating T cells. About the research overall: Glioma patients had dexamethasone for six or fewer days before surgery. The study's findings and limits: Patients with low tissue-blood divergence carried a signature set of shared blood CDR3 motifs.

Of note for this clonotype: Its antigen is still unknown.

Using RNA template, CDR3s of TCR alpha and beta were amplified with iRepertoire arm-PCR. From the multiplex PCR reads, TCRdb called clonotypes with MiXCR, one entry per CDR3 protein. The sample lists around 350,000 distinct CDR3 sequences; 41% were seen once. The V end lost 1 base, the J end lost 0 bases, and 9 bases lay between the germline ends. Germline CDR1 and CDR2: DFQATT and SNEGSKA (reference sequence). The CDR3 runs to 14 residues. The sequencing input was glioma tissue, nonneoplastic brain tissue, or PBMCs (not recorded which). This clonotype was sampled from a human donor with low-grade glioma or glioblastoma, undergoing nonglioma brain surgery, or in good health (not recorded which). This chain connects TRBV20-1 to TRBJ1-1; possible D gene TRBD1, 6 bases. CDR3 bases: TGCAGTGCTAGAGTTAGACAGGTGAACACTGAAGCTTTCTTT. This encodes CSARVRQVNTEAFF.